This TCR beta chain appears in the sequencing data of a study of cytomegalovirus exposure and HLA in healthy donors. Study-level results: Most TCR beta V segments were productive about 90% or about 30% of the time in an earlier analysis. In a later analysis, a missense DCLRE1C variant was linked to TCR beta V- and J-gene trimming.

CDR3 length equals 15 residues. Germline V gives CDR1 KGHSH, CDR2 LQKENI. The V end lost 3 bases, the J end lost 7 bases, and 19 bases lay between the germline ends. A note on this clone: Its specificity is not known.

This PCR relied on a set of 60 Vbeta primers and 13 Jbeta primers. Clones were read by immunoSEQ multiplex PCR, and TCRdb kept only the in-frame ones, dropping some. The specimen's table records approximately 120,000 clones. The chain is built from TRBV18 and TRBJ2-7; possible D gene TRBD1, 6 bases. Sequenced: PBMCs. This TCR derives from a man in his thirties or forties in good health and CMV-seronegative. CDR3 loop: CASSPSGHLLMEQYF. The CDR3 DNA reads TGTGCCAGCTCACCCTCGGGACATCTCCTCATGGAGCAGTACTTC. Variable domain in full (rest from reference TRBV18 and TRBJ2-7): NAGVMQNPRHLVRRRGQEARLRCSPMKGHSHVYWYRQLPEEGLKFMVYLQKENIIDESGMPKERFSAEFPKEGPSILRIQQVVRGDSAAYFCASSPSGHLLMEQYFGPGTRLTVT.